A single sample is the source of the 4 T cell receptor beta chains below, sequenced in a study of metastatic and nonmetastatic thyroid tumors. TCRdb re-called the PCR reads with MiXCR. Seen here are under 55,000 clones, roughly 15% observed once, and the top ten hold 2.5% to 3.5%. Not a single patient had been given any form of treatment at any point before undergoing thyroid surgery. The sequenced sample consisted of blood. The receptors derive from a female donor with papillary thyroid cancer or a benign thyroid nodule (not recorded which). Some clones in this sample may be carry-over from other donors' samples.

This clone was picked up many times. The rearrangement joins TRBV6-1 to TRBJ1-1; D not resolved. The V gene lost 2 bases and the J gene lost 8 bases, with 9 bases spanning the gap. This CDR3 is built from 12 residues. Germline lookup yields CDR1 MNHNS and CDR2 SASEGT. CDR3 sequence: CASSERIMEAFF. The CDR3 DNA is TGTGCCAGCAGTGAACGCATCATGGAAGCTTTCTTT.

This clone was picked up many times. This chain links TRBV28 with TRBJ1-2; 8 bases line up with TRBD1. This CDR3 contains 16 residues. Germline CDR1 reads MDHEN; CDR2 reads SYDVKM. Losses at the gene ends were 3 bases for V and 0 bases for J; bases not matched to a gene: 6. The CDR3 protein is CASSFGRTGSNYGYTF. As DNA, the CDR3 is TGTGCCAGCAGTTTTGGGAGGACAGGGTCTAACTATGGCTACACCTTC.

J is TRBJ1-2 and V is TRBV6-4, with D perhaps TRBD1 (6 bases). From germline, CDR1 is MRHNA and CDR2 SNTAGT. The V end lost 2 bases, the J end lost 3 bases, and 25 bases lay between the germline ends. The CDR3 spans 19 residues. CDR3 sequence: CASSDVNDHRDSTYYGYTF. The CDR3, as DNA: TGTGCCAGCAGTGACGTCAATGATCACAGGGACTCCACATACTATGGCTACACCTTC.

In its sample, this clone was seen many times. This chain uses TRBV29-1 with TRBJ2-3; 7 bases fit TRBD1. The CDR3 consists of 15 residues. V lost 6 bases and J lost 2; bases outside the gene matches: 11. Germline values: CDR1 SQVTM, CDR2 ANQGSEA. The chain's CDR3 is CSVSEGASATDTQYF. In DNA, the CDR3 is TGCAGCGTATCCGAGGGGGCTTCGGCCACAGATACGCAGTATTTT.